This TCR beta chain was captured by sequencing in a study of blood T cell repertoires in COVID-19. Authors' analysis steps: Estimation of nucleated cell counts relied on the amplification of reference gene primers. Data came from immunoSEQ multiplex PCR; TCRdb stores just in-frame clones and leaves some out. V, J and clone size reflect that table, while D and trimming were determined from the DNA. The sample contains approximately 150,000 clones, roughly 86% of which appear only once. The CDR3 length is 15 residues. In germline, CDR1 is SNHLY, CDR2 FYNNEI. The V gene end was trimmed by 6 bases and the J gene end by 8 bases; junction bases not matched to a gene: 10.

This sequence originates from a woman aged 50 to 65 with acute or convalescent COVID-19. V and J are TRBV2 and TRBJ1-4; 9 nucleotides match TRBD1. Input material: peripheral blood. The CDR3 here is CASRWRGQGQEKLFF. In DNA form, the CDR3 reads TGTGCCAGCAGATGGAGGGGACAGGGACAAGAAAAACTGTTTTTT. Looking up the rest from reference TRBV2 and TRBJ1-4 gives the full variable domain: EPEVTQTPSHQVTQMGQEVILRCVPISNHLYFYWYRQILGQKVEFLVSFYNNEISEKSEIFDDQFSVERPDGSNFTLKIRSTKLEDSAMYFCASRWRGQGQEKLFFGSGTQLSVL.